A selection of T cell receptor beta chains follows, all from one sample in a study of T-cell reconstitution after alpha-beta-depleted transplantation in children. Via MiXCR, TCRdb re-called the PCR reads, giving one row per CDR3 protein. The sample consists of about 980,000 distinct CDR3 sequences, about 29% of them appearing once. Sequencing used PBMCs, mostly from graft donor cells, obtained 360 days after TCRalphabeta/CD19-depleted stem cell transplant. Receptors originate from a boy in the first two years of life who had a stem cell transplant for SCID, so the T cells may come from the graft donor. CDR3s include the opening cysteine and the closing phenylalanine or tryptophan. Each record gives: V gene, D gene, J gene, clone size, CDR3 protein, CDR3 DNA. The D gene is left open where the match is weak. Not all rows give a size; the values are once, few, many and, for expanded clones, a class.

V: TRBV29-1
D: NA
J: TRBJ2-1
size: many
CDR3: CSVGDEQFF
DNA: TGCAGCGTAGGTGATGAGCAGTTCTTC

V: TRBV6-1
D: NA
J: TRBJ1-6
size: NA
CDR3: CASHQGANSPLHF
DNA: TGTGCCAGCCATCAGGGTGCGAATTCACCCCTCCACTTT

V: TRBV6-1
D: NA
J: TRBJ2-3
size: NA
CDR3: CAATREPSTDTEYF
DNA: TGTGCCGCCACGAGGGAACCGAGCACAGATACGGAGTATTTT

V: TRBV29-1
D: TRBD1
J: TRBJ2-7
size: NA
CDR3: CSVAGTGWYEQYF
DNA: TGCAGCGTTGCTGGGACAGGGTGGTACGAGCAGTACTTC

V: TRBV29-1
D: NA
J: TRBJ2-1
size: few
CDR3: CSVVGRGAGNEQFF
DNA: TGCAGCGTTGTCGGTCGGGGGGCGGGGAATGAGCAGTTCTTC

V: TRBV28
D: TRBD1
J: TRBJ2-2
size: NA
CDR3: CASNLDRGIGELFF
DNA: TGTGCCAGCAATCTAGACAGGGGAATCGGGGAGCTGTTTTTT

V: TRBV19
D: NA
J: TRBJ2-7
size: NA
CDR3: CASSIRGSLSYEQYF
DNA: TGTGCCAGTAGTATAAGAGGGAGCCTCTCCTACGAGCAGTACTTC

V: TRBV20-1
D: NA
J: TRBJ2-3
size: NA
CDR3: CSASQARDTQYF
DNA: TGCAGTGCTAGTCAGGCCCGGGATACGCAGTATTTT

V: TRBV9
D: NA
J: TRBJ2-2
size: NA
CDR3: CASSVVGGAGGELFF
DNA: TGTGCCAGCAGCGTAGTTGGGGGGGCCGGCGGGGAGCTGTTTTTT

V: TRBV19
D: TRBD1
J: TRBJ2-2
size: NA
CDR3: CASSNRGTGELFF
DNA: TGTGCCAGTAGCAACAGGGGGACCGGGGAGCTGTTTTTT

V: TRBV6-2/TRBV6-3
D: TRBD1
J: TRBJ2-6
size: NA
CDR3: CASSKIIGTGSSGANVLTF
DNA: TGTGCCAGCAGCAAAATCATCGGGACAGGGAGCTCTGGGGCCAACGTCCTGACTTTC

V: TRBV28
D: TRBD1
J: TRBJ2-1
size: few
CDR3: CASRPSGQVGGYNEQFF
DNA: TGTGCCAGCAGACCCTCCGGACAGGTTGGTGGATACAATGAGCAGTTCTTC

V: TRBV5-1
D: NA
J: TRBJ1-4
size: NA
CDR3: CASSLNGATNKKLFF
DNA: TGCGCCAGCAGCTTGAACGGAGCAACTAATAAAAAACTGTTTTTT

V: TRBV5-6
D: TRBD1
J: TRBJ2-4
size: NA
CDR3: CASSSDRSNIQYF
DNA: TGTGCCAGCAGCTCGGACAGGTCAAACATTCAGTACTTC

V: TRBV10-3
D: NA
J: TRBJ2-1
size: NA
CDR3: CAISPGGSGLEQFF
DNA: TGTGCCATCAGTCCCGGGGGCTCGGGTCTTGAGCAGTTCTTC

V: TRBV2
D: NA
J: TRBJ1-2
size: NA
CDR3: CASSDRGLIYGYTF
DNA: TGTGCCAGCAGTGACCGGGGGTTAATCTATGGCTACACCTTC

V: TRBV24-1
D: TRBD1
J: TRBJ2-1
size: few
CDR3: CATSDPGGRSYNEQFF
DNA: TGTGCCACCAGTGATCCAGGGGGTAGGTCCTACAATGAGCAGTTCTTC

V: TRBV6-5
D: TRBD2
J: TRBJ2-3
size: once
CDR3: CASSYSRRAGGPVGTQYF
DNA: TGTGCCAGCAGTTACTCGAGGAGAGCGGGGGGCCCAGTTGGTACGCAGTATTTT

V: TRBV12-3/TRBV12-4
D: NA
J: TRBJ1-1
size: NA
CDR3: CASSSPFPSTEAFF
DNA: TGTGCCAGCAGTTCCCCTTTCCCCAGCACTGAAGCTTTCTTT

V: TRBV5-1
D: TRBD1
J: TRBJ2-7
size: NA
CDR3: CASSLWGQGSEQYF
DNA: TGCGCCAGCAGCTTGTGGGGACAGGGGTCCGAGCAGTACTTC

V: TRBV29-1
D: TRBD2
J: TRBJ2-3
size: few
CDR3: CSAGAGSWTDTQYF
DNA: TGCAGCGCCGGAGCGGGGTCTTGGACAGATACGCAGTATTTT

V: TRBV15
D: NA
J: TRBJ1-5
size: few
CDR3: CATSQGWSNQPQHF
DNA: TGTGCCACCAGCCAGGGTTGGAGCAATCAGCCCCAGCATTTT

V: TRBV29-1
D: TRBD2
J: TRBJ2-1
size: NA
CDR3: CSVGKAGGPSSYNEQFF
DNA: TGCAGCGTTGGTAAGGCGGGGGGGCCATCGTCTTACAATGAGCAGTTCTTC

V: TRBV4-1
D: NA
J: TRBJ2-2
size: few
CDR3: CASSQESGELFF
DNA: TGCGCCAGCAGCCAAGAGTCCGGGGAGCTGTTTTTT

V: TRBV18
D: NA
J: TRBJ1-5
size: few
CDR3: CASSPGKGGRDQPQHF
DNA: TGTGCCAGCTCACCGGGAAAGGGGGGGCGGGATCAGCCCCAGCATTTT

V: TRBV2
D: TRBD1
J: TRBJ2-7
size: NA
CDR3: CASSEAHRNRGLYEQYF
DNA: TGTGCCAGCAGTGAAGCGCATAGAAACAGGGGGCTATACGAGCAGTACTTC

V: TRBV2
D: TRBD2
J: TRBJ2-4
size: few
CDR3: CASRAGLAVPLAKNIQYF
DNA: TGTGCCAGCAGGGCGGGACTAGCGGTGCCACTAGCCAAAAACATTCAGTACTTC

V: TRBV4-3
D: TRBD1
J: TRBJ2-3
size: NA
CDR3: CASSQLRGQLLTDTQYF
DNA: TGCGCCAGCAGCCAATTAAGGGGACAGCTCCTAACAGATACGCAGTATTTT

V: TRBV7-2
D: NA
J: TRBJ2-3
size: many
CDR3: CASSLVPGKDTQYF
DNA: TGTGCCAGCAGCTTAGTCCCAGGGAAGGATACGCAGTATTTT

V: TRBV7-9
D: NA
J: TRBJ1-1
size: few
CDR3: CASSLGWGAGTEAFF
DNA: TGTGCCAGCAGCTTAGGGTGGGGGGCCGGCACTGAAGCTTTCTTT

V: TRBV6-1
D: TRBD1
J: TRBJ2-7
size: NA
CDR3: CASKRDRVGYEQYF
DNA: TGTGCCAGCAAAAGGGACAGGGTCGGGTACGAGCAGTACTTC

V: TRBV25-1
D: NA
J: TRBJ2-1
size: NA
CDR3: CASGSWGAEYNEQFF
DNA: TGTGCCAGCGGGAGCTGGGGGGCAGAATACAATGAGCAGTTCTTC

V: TRBV4-1
D: TRBD1
J: TRBJ2-1
size: many
CDR3: CASSQDPGTGQFF
DNA: TGCGCCAGCAGCCAAGACCCCGGGACAGGTCAGTTCTTC

V: TRBV10-3
D: TRBD1
J: TRBJ2-1
size: NA
CDR3: CAISRTGWDHERYNEQFF
DNA: TGTGCCATCAGTCGGACAGGGTGGGACCACGAACGTTACAATGAGCAGTTCTTC

V: TRBV20-1
D: NA
J: TRBJ1-1
size: few
CDR3: CSASQGHRPEAFF
DNA: TGCAGTGCCTCACAGGGCCATAGGCCTGAAGCTTTCTTT

V: TRBV12-3/TRBV12-4
D: TRBD2
J: TRBJ2-1
size: NA
CDR3: CASSFKGLAPNEQFF
DNA: TGTGCCAGCAGTTTCAAGGGACTAGCGCCCAATGAGCAGTTCTTC

V: TRBV9
D: NA
J: TRBJ2-2
size: few
CDR3: CASSPLPSGDTGELFF
DNA: TGTGCCAGCAGCCCCCTGCCCAGCGGTGACACCGGGGAGCTGTTTTTT

V: TRBV12-3/TRBV12-4
D: TRBD1
J: TRBJ2-7
size: NA
CDR3: CASSLGWGTVTSYEQYF
DNA: TGTGCCAGCAGTTTAGGGTGGGGGACAGTTACATCCTACGAGCAGTACTTC

V: TRBV12-3/TRBV12-4
D: NA
J: TRBJ2-2
size: few
CDR3: CASSHDWNTGELFF
DNA: TGTGCCAGCAGCCATGACTGGAACACCGGGGAGCTGTTTTTT

V: TRBV29-1
D: NA
J: TRBJ2-7
size: few
CDR3: CSGRASGAEQYF
DNA: TGCAGCGGCCGCGCTTCGGGGGCCGAGCAGTACTTC

V: TRBV6-1
D: NA
J: TRBJ2-3
size: few
CDR3: CASWGRAWGGDTQYF
DNA: TGTGCCAGCTGGGGCCGGGCCTGGGGTGGGGATACGCAGTATTTT

V: TRBV20-1
D: NA
J: TRBJ2-7
size: NA
CDR3: CSAGHRAYEQYF
DNA: TGCAGTGCTGGTCACAGAGCCTACGAGCAGTACTTC

V: TRBV7-8
D: TRBD2
J: TRBJ2-2
size: few
CDR3: CASSLELAGVPGELFF
DNA: TGTGCCAGCAGCTTAGAACTAGCGGGGGTGCCGGGGGAGCTGTTTTTT

V: TRBV6-6
D: NA
J: TRBJ2-3
size: NA
CDR3: CASSLSISTQYF
DNA: TGTGCCAGCAGTCTATCCATAAGTACGCAGTATTTT

V: TRBV4-2
D: NA
J: TRBJ2-1
size: NA
CDR3: CASSQENSVDNEQFF
DNA: TGTGCCAGCAGCCAAGAGAATAGCGTTGACAATGAGCAGTTCTTC

V: TRBV29-1
D: NA
J: TRBJ1-4
size: NA
CDR3: CSAEGTGDEKLFF
DNA: TGCAGCGCCGAGGGGACGGGGGATGAAAAACTGTTTTTT

V: TRBV5-1
D: NA
J: TRBJ2-6
size: NA
CDR3: CASSLKGLSGANVLTF
DNA: TGCGCCAGCAGCCTGAAGGGACTGTCTGGGGCCAACGTCCTGACTTTC

V: TRBV7-9
D: NA
J: TRBJ2-1
size: NA
CDR3: CASSLVVLSSYNEQFF
DNA: TGTGCCAGCAGCTTAGTAGTTCTGAGCTCCTACAATGAGCAGTTCTTC

V: TRBV5-1
D: TRBD2
J: TRBJ2-2
size: few
CDR3: CASSSAGGTGELFF
DNA: TGCGCCAGCAGCTCGGCGGGGGGAACCGGGGAGCTGTTTTTT

V: TRBV7-7
D: TRBD2
J: TRBJ2-7
size: few
CDR3: CASSLRRGSSYEQYF
DNA: TGTGCCAGCAGCTTAAGGCGGGGGAGCTCCTACGAGCAGTACTTC

V: TRBV7-2
D: NA
J: TRBJ1-3
size: NA
CDR3: CASSLGGDSTIYF
DNA: TGTGCCAGCAGCCTAGGGGGGGATAGCACCATATATTTT

V: TRBV27
D: NA
J: TRBJ2-2
size: NA
CDR3: CASSFYGVGRGQNTGELFF
DNA: TGTGCCAGCAGTTTTTACGGTGTTGGGAGGGGGCAGAACACCGGGGAGCTGTTTTTT